This paragraph covers one T cell receptor (beta chain) sequence. Its antigen is still unknown. The protocol was immunoSEQ multiplex PCR, while the TCRdb copy is restricted to in-frame clones and leaves out a portion. Of tens of thousands of clones in the sample, around 85% were seen once. V shed 2 bases and J shed 4 bases, with 5 bases lying between them. This CDR3 spans 12 amino acids. Germline CDR1 is SGHRS and CDR2 is YFSETQ. This entry comes from a study of lymphopenia after photon versus proton radiotherapy. Study outcomes and limitations: Survival link was tested only in deceased patients; proton benefit remains a possibility.

The sample here was peripheral blood, taken from a patient treated with proton-based radiotherapy. The clonotype was recovered from a man between 60 and 75 years old with pancreatic cancer. The J gene is TRBJ2-3, the V gene TRBV5-1; D remains ambiguous. The CDR3 DNA follows: TGCGCCAGCAGCTTTGGATCAGATACGCAGTATTTT. Its translation: CASSFGSDTQYF.